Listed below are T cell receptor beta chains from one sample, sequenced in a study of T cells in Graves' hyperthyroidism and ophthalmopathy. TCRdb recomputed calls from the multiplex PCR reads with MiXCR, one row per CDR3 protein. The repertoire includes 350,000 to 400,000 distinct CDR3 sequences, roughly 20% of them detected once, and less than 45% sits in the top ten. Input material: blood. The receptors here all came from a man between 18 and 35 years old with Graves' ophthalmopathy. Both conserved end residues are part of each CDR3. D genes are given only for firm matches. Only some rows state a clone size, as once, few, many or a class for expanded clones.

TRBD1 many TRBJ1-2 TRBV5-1 CASSLLPRDRGDYGYTF TGCGCCAGCAGCTTGCTCCCCCGGGACAGGGGGGACTATGGCTACACCTTC
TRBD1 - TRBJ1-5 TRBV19 CASNDRDNQPQHF TGTGCCAGTAACGACAGGGACAATCAGCCCCAGCACTTT
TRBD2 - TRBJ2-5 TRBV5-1 CASRLLAGGLQETQYF TGCGCCAGCAGACTACTAGCGGGGGGCCTCCAAGAGACCCAGTACTTC
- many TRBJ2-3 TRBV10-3 CAISDAPRAPDTQYF TGTGCCATCAGTGATGCCCCCCGCGCCCCAGATACGCAGTATTTT
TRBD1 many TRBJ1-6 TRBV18 CASSAAGGNSPLHF TGTGCCAGCTCAGCCGCAGGGGGTAATTCACCCCTCCACTTT
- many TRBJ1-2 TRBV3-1 CASSQDGQRLSGYTF TGTGCCAGCAGCCAAGATGGACAGCGTTTGTCTGGCTACACCTTC
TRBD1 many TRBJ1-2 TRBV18 CASSASGTGGGYTF TGTGCCAGCTCAGCCTCCGGGACAGGGGGCGGCTACACCTTC
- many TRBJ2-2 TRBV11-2 CASTTTGRGRTGELFF TGTGCCAGCACCACGACCGGGCGGGGGCGAACCGGGGAGCTGTTTTTT
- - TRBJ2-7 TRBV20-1 CSARSGDGDHEQYF TGCAGTGCCCGCTCGGGAGACGGGGACCACGAGCAGTACTTC
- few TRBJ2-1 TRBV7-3 CASSLSGGYMNNEQFF TGTGCCAGCAGCTTAAGCGGGGGCTATATGAACAATGAGCAGTTCTTC
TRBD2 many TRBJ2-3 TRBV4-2 CASSPGTSGGPDTQYF TGTGCCAGCAGCCCCGGGACTAGCGGGGGCCCAGATACGCAGTATTTT
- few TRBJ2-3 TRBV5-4 CASSFSDGTQYF TGTGCCAGCAGCTTCTCGGACGGGACGCAGTATTTT
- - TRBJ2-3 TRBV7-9 CASSGEASTDTQYF TGTGCCAGCAGTGGAGAAGCTAGCACAGATACGCAATATTTT
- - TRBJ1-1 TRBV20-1 CSALGPTNTEAFF TGCAGTGCCCTGGGACCGACGAACACTGAAGCTTTCTTT
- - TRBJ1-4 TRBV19 CASSIWTWDEKLFF TGTGCCAGTAGTATCTGGACCTGGGATGAAAAACTGTTTTTT
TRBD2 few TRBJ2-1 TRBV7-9 CASSPKALSGGAQEQFF TGTGCCAGCAGCCCAAAAGCGCTTAGCGGGGGGGCGCAGGAGCAGTTCTTC
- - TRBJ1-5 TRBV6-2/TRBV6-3 CASRGSSPSQPQHF TGTGCCAGCAGAGGGTCCTCCCCATCTCAGCCCCAGCATTTT
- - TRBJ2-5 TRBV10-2 CASSESPRAQYF TGCGCCAGCAGTGAGTCCCCTCGGGCCCAGTACTTC
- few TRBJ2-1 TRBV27 CASSFTGGLNEQFF TGTGCCAGCAGTTTTACGGGGGGCCTCAATGAGCAGTTCTTC
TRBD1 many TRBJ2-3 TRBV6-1 CASSDLDRGTDTQYF TGTGCCAGCAGTGACCTGGACAGGGGAACAGATACGCAGTATTTT
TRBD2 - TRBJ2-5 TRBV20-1 CSAGPTLAGGRETQYF TGCAGTGCTGGCCCAACCCTAGCGGGGGGCCGGGAGACCCAGTACTTC
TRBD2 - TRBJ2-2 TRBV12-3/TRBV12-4 CASIPGTSDAGELFF TGTGCCAGCATCCCCGGGACTAGCGATGCCGGGGAGCTGTTTTTT
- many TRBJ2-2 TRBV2 CASQGLLNTGELFF TGTGCCAGTCAGGGATTACTGAACACCGGGGAGCTGTTTTTT
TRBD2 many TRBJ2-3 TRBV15 CATSRVLASTDTQYF TGTGCCACCAGCAGAGTACTAGCGAGCACAGATACGCAGTATTTT
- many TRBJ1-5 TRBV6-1 CASSEGGGNQPQHF TGTGCCAGCAGTGAAGGCGGCGGCAATCAGCCCCAGCATTTT
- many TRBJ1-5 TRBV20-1 CSASRENSNQPQHF TGCAGTGCTTCCAGGGAAAATAGCAATCAGCCCCAGCATTTT
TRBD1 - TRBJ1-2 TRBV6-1 CASRSPGTGRVDYTF TGTGCCAGCAGAAGCCCCGGGACAGGGCGTGTGGACTACACCTTC
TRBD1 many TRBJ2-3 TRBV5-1 CASSLGDRDIADTQYF TGCGCCAGCAGCTTGGGGGACAGGGATATCGCAGATACGCAGTATTTT
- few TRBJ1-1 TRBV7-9 CTSSSSREAFF TGTACCAGCAGCTCCAGCCGTGAAGCTTTCTTT
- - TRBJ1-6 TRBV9 CASSVGKESYNSPLHF TGTGCCAGCAGCGTAGGAAAGGAGTCCTATAATTCACCCCTCCACTTT
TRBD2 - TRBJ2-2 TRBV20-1 CSARDLRTSGGNTGELFF TGCAGTGCTAGAGATCTGCGGACTAGCGGGGGGAACACCGGGGAGCTGTTTTTT
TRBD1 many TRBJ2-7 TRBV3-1 CASSHRQGISSEQYF TGTGCCAGCAGCCATCGACAGGGGATATCCTCCGAGCAGTACTTC
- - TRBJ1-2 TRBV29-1 CSVGADRGYTF TGCAGCGTTGGGGCAGACCGTGGCTACACCTTC
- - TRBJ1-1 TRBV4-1 CASSPRILQGYTEAFF TGCGCCAGCAGCCCACGGATCCTTCAGGGGTACACTGAAGCTTTCTTT
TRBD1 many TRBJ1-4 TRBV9 CASSGDRGRNEKLFF TGTGCCAGCAGCGGGGACAGGGGGCGTAATGAAAAACTGTTTTTT
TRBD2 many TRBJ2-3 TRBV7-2 CASSLLRTSGESTDTQYF TGTGCCAGCAGCCTCCTCCGGACTAGCGGGGAAAGCACAGATACGCAGTATTTT
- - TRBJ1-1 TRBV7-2 CASSTGPDTEAFF TGTGCCAGCAGCACGGGCCCGGACACTGAAGCTTTCTTT
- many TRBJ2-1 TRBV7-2 CASSLVPRGADEQFF TGTGCCAGCAGCTTAGTTCCCAGGGGTGCCGATGAGCAGTTCTTC
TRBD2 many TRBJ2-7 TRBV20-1 CSASTSANPYEQYF TGCAGTGCTTCTACTAGCGCCAATCCCTACGAGCAGTACTTC
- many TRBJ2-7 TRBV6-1 CASSPSTYEQYF TGTGCCAGCAGTCCCTCCACCTACGAGCAGTACTTC
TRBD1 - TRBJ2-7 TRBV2 CASSTGQGWEQYF TGTGCCAGCAGTACAGGACAGGGTTGGGAGCAGTACTTC
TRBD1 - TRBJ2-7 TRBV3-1 CASSQGGQIEQYF TGTGCCAGCAGCCAAGGGGGACAGATCGAGCAGTACTTC
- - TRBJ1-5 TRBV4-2 CASSQGQVFNQPQHF TGTGCCAGCAGCCAAGGACAGGTATTCAATCAGCCCCAGCATTTT
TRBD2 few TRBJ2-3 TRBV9 CASSDTRGDHTDTQYF TGTGCCAGCAGCGATACCCGGGGGGATCACACAGATACGCAGTATTTT
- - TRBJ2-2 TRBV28 CASSLRATGELFF TGTGCCAGCAGTTTAAGGGCCACCGGGGAGCTGTTTTTT
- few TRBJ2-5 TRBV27 CASSPNSWGAAETQYF TGTGCCAGTTCCCCTAATTCTTGGGGGGCCGCGGAGACCCAGTACTTC